The source of this TCR beta chain is a study of blood T cells in healthy people across ages. Background on the study: Template-switching capture recovered about one barcoded beta molecule per two T cells. Study-wide findings and caveats: Age brought a roughly linear fall in TCR beta diversity measured per million T cells. PBMCs were not sorted, which prevented a conclusive comparison of naive versus antigen-experienced cells.

Using a J-beta primer mix together with a sample-barcoded 5' primer, a second PCR was run for roughly 6 to 12 cycles. TCRdb fed the 5' RACE reads into MiXCR, producing one record per CDR3 protein. The sample carries about 720,000 distinct CDR3 sequences, 22% recorded once. On this clonotype itself: Its antigen is undetermined.

V was clipped by 3 bases and J by 2 bases, with 13 bases between them. The CDR3 runs 15 residues. In germline, CDR1 is KGHSH, CDR2 LQKENI. Peripheral blood was drawn, about 10 milliliters per donor. Sequencing was done on a sample of blood. The V call is TRBV18, the J call TRBJ2-5; D perhaps matches TRBD1 (6 bases). The receptor was derived from a man aged 65 to 85 in good health. DNA for the CDR3: TGTGCCAGCTCACCTAAAGGGACACGGCAAGAGACCCAGTACTTC. It yields the protein CASSPKGTRQETQYF. Combining the CDR3 with reference TRBV18 and TRBJ2-5 gives the whole variable domain NAGVMQNPRHLVRRRGQEARLRCSPMKGHSHVYWYRQLPEEGLKFMVYLQKENIIDESGMPKERFSAEFPKEGPSILRIQQVVRGDSAAYFCASSPKGTRQETQYFGPGTRLLVL.